Shown below are 11 T cell receptor beta chains from a single sample sequenced in a study of shared clonotypes between healthy human individuals (dated by TCRdb to 2018 to 2020). Receptors were amplified or captured by the immunoSEQ multiplex PCR assay. TCRdb carries this immuneACCESS record with in-frame sequences only. Its versions omit some clonotypes, under half of them owing to an unresolved V gene in the studies checked, with the rest unexplained. The sample data list about 1.5 million clones, and approximately 98% of these were observed just once. About 0.45% of the sample lies in the top ten. The sample consisted of naive CD4+ T cells sorted from blood. The cell subset or site label for this specimen denotes: CD45RA+ positively selected. The receptors come from a man aged 30-40 years in good health.

V is TRBV4-1 and J is TRBJ2-7, with TRBD1 matching 10 bases. From germline, CDR1 is MGHRA and CDR2 YSYEKL. The trim removed 0 bases at V and 3 bases at J, leaving 5 bases unmatched. The CDR3 covers 16 residues. CDR3 in amino acids: CASSQDPGQGHYEQYF. In nucleotides, the CDR3 is TGCGCCAGCAGCCAAGATCCGGGACAGGGGCACTACGAGCAGTACTTC.

This rearrangement joins TRBV5-1 to TRBJ2-7, with no clear D. There are 14 residues in the CDR3. Germline V gene lookup returns CDR1 SGHRS and CDR2 YFSETQ. Trimming removed 2 bases at V and 2 bases at J, with 11 bases between. CDR3 sequence: CASSFDPGPYEQYF. CDR3 DNA: TGCGCCAGCAGCTTCGACCCAGGACCCTACGAGCAGTACTTC.

This chain joins TRBV4-3 and TRBJ2-7; unclear D gene. The V gene lost 1 base and the J gene lost 6 bases, with 22 bases spanning the gap. The CDR3 is made up of 17 amino acids. The germline V gene encodes CDR1 LGHNA and CDR2 YSLEER. The CDR3 here is CASSQATGRSSLTEQYF. The CDR3 nucleotides read TGCGCCAGCAGCCAAGCGACCGGGCGGAGCTCCCTCACCGAGCAGTACTTC.

The chain links TRBV2 to TRBJ1-1; 8 nucleotides line up with TRBD1. V gave up 2 bases and J gave up 11 bases; unmatched junction bases: 7. The CDR3 spans 13 residues. Germline V gene data show CDR1 as SNHLY and CDR2 as FYNNEI. CDR3 coding DNA: TGTGCCAGCAGTGAATCAGGGGGCGAAGGGGCTTTCTTT. Protein product: CASSESGGEGAFF.

This rearrangement joins TRBV5-1 to TRBJ2-7; 9 bases match TRBD1. Germline V gives CDR1 SGHRS, CDR2 YFSETQ. This CDR3 spans 17 amino acids. J was trimmed by 4 bases and V by 4 bases; bases with no gene match: 15. Here the CDR3 reads CASSTTSGTGILYEQYF. In DNA form, the CDR3 reads TGCGCCAGCAGCACTACATCCGGGACAGGGATTCTTTACGAGCAGTACTTC.

This chain links TRBV9 with TRBJ2-5, with 13 bases identical to TRBD2. With 3 bases clipped from V and 5 bases from J, the junction kept 7 bases outside the gene matches. The CDR3 has 16 amino acids. From germline, CDR1 is SGDLS and CDR2 YYNGEE. CDR3 amino acids: CASSAPGLAGLETQYF. CDR3 nucleotides: TGTGCCAGCAGCGCCCCGGGACTAGCGGGACTGGAGACCCAGTACTTC.

This rearrangement joins TRBV19 to TRBJ2-1; D is unresolved. Trimming stripped 6 bases from V and 3 bases from J, with 6 bases between. Germline CDR1 and CDR2: LNHDA and SQIVND (reference sequence). The CDR3 is made up of 12 amino acids. CDR3 sequence reads: CASSKNYNEQFF. CDR3 DNA sequence: TGTGCCAGTAGCAAGAACTACAATGAGCAGTTCTTC.

The chain has TRBV5-4 and TRBJ2-7; 8 nucleotides align to TRBD2. V gave up 4 bases and J gave up 6 bases; unmatched junction bases: 12. Germline loops: CDR1 SGHNT, CDR2 YYREEE (reference sequence). The CDR3 extends over 15 amino acids. CDR3 coding DNA: TGTGCCAGCAGCCTTGTGGCGGGAGGAAGGGGCGAGCAGTACTTC. Translation gives CASSLVAGGRGEQYF.

The V call is TRBV27, the J call TRBJ2-3; 7 nucleotides match TRBD1. The CDR3 runs 17 residues. Germline V lookup: CDR1 MNHEY, CDR2 SMNVEV (reference sequence). With V trimmed by 5 bases and J by 2 bases, 13 bases remained unmatched. CDR3 protein: CASSRDPDRANTDTQYF. For the CDR3, the DNA is TGTGCCAGCAGTCGGGACCCCGACAGGGCCAACACAGATACGCAGTATTTT.

This sequence joins TRBV18 and TRBJ2-1; weak D call: TRBD2 (5 bases). Germline CDR1 reads KGHSH; CDR2 reads LQKENI. With 4 bases removed from V and 3 bases from J, the gap between germline ends came to 13 bases. This CDR3 contains 15 residues. The CDR3 sequence is CASSLSLANYNEQFF. The CDR3 bases are TGTGCCAGCTCACTTAGCCTAGCTAACTACAATGAGCAGTTCTTC.

This chain joins TRBV19 and TRBJ1-2; TRBD1 aligns across 9 bases. The V gene end was trimmed by 7 bases and the J gene end by 5 bases; junction bases not matched to a gene: 11. Per germline, CDR1 LNHDA and CDR2 SQIVND (reference sequence). The CDR3 extends over 15 amino acids. The CDR3: CASISVDRGYYGYTF. The CDR3 DNA reads as TGTGCCAGTATTTCGGTCGACAGGGGGTATTATGGCTACACCTTC.